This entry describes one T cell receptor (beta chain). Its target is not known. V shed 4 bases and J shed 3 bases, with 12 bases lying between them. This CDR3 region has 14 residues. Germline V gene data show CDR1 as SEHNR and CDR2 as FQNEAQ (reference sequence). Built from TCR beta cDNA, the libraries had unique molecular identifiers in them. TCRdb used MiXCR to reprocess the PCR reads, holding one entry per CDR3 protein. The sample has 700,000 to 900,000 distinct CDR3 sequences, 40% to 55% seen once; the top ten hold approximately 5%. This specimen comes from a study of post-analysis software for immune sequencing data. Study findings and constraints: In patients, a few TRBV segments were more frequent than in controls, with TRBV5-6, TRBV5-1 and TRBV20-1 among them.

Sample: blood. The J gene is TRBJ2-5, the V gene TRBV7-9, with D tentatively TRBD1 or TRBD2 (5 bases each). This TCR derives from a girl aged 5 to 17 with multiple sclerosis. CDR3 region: CASSSGTYEETQYF. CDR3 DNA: TGTGCCAGCAGCTCAGGGACGTACGAAGAGACCCAGTACTTC.